A selection of T cell receptor beta chains follows, all from one sample in a study of blood T cell repertoires in COVID-19. Sequenced by immunoSEQ multiplex PCR; TCRdb stores in-frame clones only, minus some. The data show under 200,000 clones, with 86% seen just once and about 8.2% held by the top ten. The sample comprised peripheral blood. Receptor source: a man aged 55-75 years with acute or convalescent COVID-19. Both conserved end residues are part of each CDR3. D genes are given only for firm matches. Some rows have no size entry. The others give once, few or many, or a class for an expanded clone.

abundance | j_gene | v_gene | d_gene | CDR3aa | CDR3nt
NA | TRBJ1-3 | TRBV18 | NA | CASSPQGSGNTIYF | TGTGCCAGCTCACCACAGGGGTCTGGAAACACCATATATTTT
NA | TRBJ2-3 | TRBV9 | NA | CASSPPWGEGERDTQYF | TGTGCCAGCAGCCCCCCCTGGGGGGAGGGGGAAAGAGATACGCAGTATTTT
once | TRBJ1-1 | TRBV3-1/TRBV3-2 | NA | CASSHRTNTEAFF | TGTGCCAGCAGCCACAGGACAAACACTGAAGCTTTCTTT
NA | TRBJ2-3 | TRBV27 | TRBD2 | CASGRLAGGSTDTQYF | TGTGCCAGCGGGCGACTAGCGGGAGGTAGCACAGATACGCAGTATTTT
NA | TRBJ1-6 | TRBV6-6 | NA | CASSYPDSNSPLHF | TGTGCCAGCAGTTACCCCGACAGTAATTCACCCCTCCACTTT
NA | TRBJ2-1 | TRBV5-4 | TRBD1 | CASSARQGAISYNEQFF | TGTGCCAGCAGCGCACGACAGGGGGCGATCTCCTACAATGAGCAGTTCTTC
NA | TRBJ1-2 | TRBV3-1/TRBV3-2 | NA | CASSLQGRYGYTF | TGTGCCAGCAGTCTGCAGGGGCGCTATGGCTACACCTTC
NA | TRBJ2-5 | TRBV2 | NA | CASSEAGGQTQYF | TGTGCCAGCAGTGAAGCGGGGGGGCAGACCCAGTACTTC
NA | TRBJ2-2 | TRBV9 | NA | CASSFNSNTGELFF | TGTGCCAGCAGCTTTAACTCGAACACCGGGGAGCTGTTTTTT
NA | TRBJ1-5 | TRBV27 | NA | CASSLLAPQGDQPQHF | TGTGCCAGCAGTTTATTAGCCCCGCAAGGGGATCAGCCCCAGCATTTT
once | TRBJ2-5 | TRBV9 | TRBD2 | CASSVGSLAGGAETQYF | TGTGCCAGCAGCGTAGGTTCCCTAGCGGGAGGGGCAGAGACCCAGTACTTC
NA | TRBJ2-2 | TRBV2 | NA | CASSEARGYTGELFF | TGTGCCAGCAGTGAGGCTAGGGGTTACACCGGGGAGCTGTTTTTT
NA | TRBJ2-7 | TRBV6-5 | TRBD2 | CASSYAGTSGDYEQYF | TGTGCCAGCAGTTACGCCGGGACTAGCGGCGACTACGAGCAGTACTTC
NA | TRBJ2-5 | TRBV6-5 | NA | CASSNTGRVGETQYF | TGTGCCAGCAGTAACACAGGGCGGGTCGGGGAGACCCAGTACTTC
NA | TRBJ2-4 | TRBV2 | NA | CASSPTGNIQYF | TGTGCCAGCAGCCCCACAGGGAACATTCAGTACTTC
NA | TRBJ1-6 | TRBV5-1 | NA | CASRQQGAEDSPLHF | TGCGCCAGCAGACAACAGGGCGCGGAGGATTCACCCCTCCACTTT
NA | TRBJ2-3 | TRBV7-6 | TRBD2 | CASSPHSSAGGTDTQYF | TGTGCCAGCAGCCCCCATTCGTCAGCGGGAGGCACAGATACGCAGTATTTT
few | TRBJ1-1 | TRBV7-8 | NA | CASSFRVGNTEAFF | TGTGCCAGCAGCTTCAGGGTTGGGAACACTGAAGCTTTCTTT
once | TRBJ1-1 | TRBV28 | TRBD1 | CASSPGQVDTEAFF | TGTGCCAGCAGTCCCGGACAGGTAGACACTGAAGCTTTCTTT
once | TRBJ2-5 | TRBV28 | NA | CASTREETQYF | TGTGCCAGCACTCGGGAAGAGACCCAGTACTTC
few | TRBJ2-7 | TRBV29-1 | TRBD1 | CSATRWGQGSYEQYF | TGCAGCGCCACAAGGTGGGGACAGGGGTCCTACGAGCAGTACTTC
once | TRBJ2-5 | TRBV9 | TRBD2 | CASSPAGTSAETQYF | TGTGCCAGCAGTCCCGCCGGGACTAGCGCAGAGACCCAGTACTTC
NA | TRBJ2-2 | TRBV19 | TRBD2 | CASQREGGTGELFF | TGTGCCAGTCAGCGGGAGGGAGGCACCGGGGAGCTGTTTTTT